The clone carrying this TCR beta chain was counted ten times or more. Its antigen is as yet unknown. The CDR3 loop spans 18 amino acids. CDR1 LGHNA and CDR2 YSLEER come from the germline V gene. Trimming at V came to 0 bases and at J to 2 bases, leaving 9 bases not matched to a gene. Profiling of TCR beta VDJ combinations and CDR3 sequences used genomic DNA as template. Each CDR3 protein is one row after TCRdb ran MiXCR on the reads. This sample has about 270,000 distinct CDR3 sequences, with around 60% found just once. The data belong to a study of CD8+CD57+ T cells in acquired aplastic anemia. Overall study: Recorded DNA amounts for sorted CD4+ and CD8+ cells had an average of roughly 3.4 ug.

The study, taken as a whole, reports: Roughly 30 was the count of CD8+ CDR3 sequences that patients shared with controls.

The V and J genes are TRBV4-3 and TRBJ2-3, with 9 bases that match TRBD1. The sequenced sample was sorted CD4+, CD8+, or CD8+CD57+ T cells (not recorded which) from PBMCs. This clonotype was sampled from a human donor with severe aplastic anemia or a healthy control (not recorded which). This chain's CDR3 is CASSQDSLGTGTTDTQYF. The CDR3 DNA is TGCGCCAGCAGCCAAGACTCACTCGGGACAGGGACCACAGATACGCAGTATTTT.